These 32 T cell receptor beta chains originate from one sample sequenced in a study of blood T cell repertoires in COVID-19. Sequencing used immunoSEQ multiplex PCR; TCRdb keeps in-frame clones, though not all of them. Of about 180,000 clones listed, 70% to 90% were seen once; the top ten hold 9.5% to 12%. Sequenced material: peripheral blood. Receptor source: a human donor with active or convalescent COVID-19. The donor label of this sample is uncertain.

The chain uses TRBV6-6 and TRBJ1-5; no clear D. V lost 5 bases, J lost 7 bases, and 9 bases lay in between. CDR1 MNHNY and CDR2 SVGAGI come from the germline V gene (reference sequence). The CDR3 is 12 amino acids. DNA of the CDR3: TGTGCCAGCAGTCCTCCCTACCAGCCCCAGCATTTT. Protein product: CASSPPYQPQHF.

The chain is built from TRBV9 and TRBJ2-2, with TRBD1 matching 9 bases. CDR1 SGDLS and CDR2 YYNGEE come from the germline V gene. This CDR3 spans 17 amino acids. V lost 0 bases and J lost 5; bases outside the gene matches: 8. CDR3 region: CASSVEGLGQGTGELFF. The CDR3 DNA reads TGTGCCAGCAGCGTAGAGGGGTTAGGACAGGGGACCGGGGAGCTGTTTTTT.

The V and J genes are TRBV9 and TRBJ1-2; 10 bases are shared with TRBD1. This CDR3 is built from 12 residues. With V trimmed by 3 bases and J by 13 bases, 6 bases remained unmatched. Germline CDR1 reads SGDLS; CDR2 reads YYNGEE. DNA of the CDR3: TGTGCCAGCAGCGCCCGGGACAGGGGTCCCACCTTC. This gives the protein CASSARDRGPTF.

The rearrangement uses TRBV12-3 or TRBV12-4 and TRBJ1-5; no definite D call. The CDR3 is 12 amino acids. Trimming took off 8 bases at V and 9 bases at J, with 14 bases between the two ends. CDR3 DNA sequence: TGTGCCAGCCGATCCCCCGGTGGGCCCCAGCATTTT. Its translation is CASRSPGGPQHF.

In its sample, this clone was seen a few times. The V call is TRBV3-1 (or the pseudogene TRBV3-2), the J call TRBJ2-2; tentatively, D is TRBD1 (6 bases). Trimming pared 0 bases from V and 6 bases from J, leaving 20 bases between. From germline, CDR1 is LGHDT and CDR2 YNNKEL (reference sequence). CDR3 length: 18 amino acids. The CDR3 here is CASSQDKGTPRSSGELFF. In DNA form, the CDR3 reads TGTGCCAGCAGCCAAGATAAGGGGACACCGCGGTCGTCCGGGGAGCTGTTTTTT.

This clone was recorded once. CDR3 sequence (DNA): TGTGCCAGCAGTTACGGGACAACATGGGCCTACAATGAGCAGTTCTTC. Protein sequence: CASSYGTTWAYNEQFF. The chain employs TRBV5-6 and TRBJ2-1, with D maybe TRBD1 (6 bases). The germline gives CDR1 SGHDT, CDR2 YYEEEE. The CDR3 is 16 amino acids. The V gene lost 5 bases and the J gene lost 2 bases, with 17 bases spanning the gap.

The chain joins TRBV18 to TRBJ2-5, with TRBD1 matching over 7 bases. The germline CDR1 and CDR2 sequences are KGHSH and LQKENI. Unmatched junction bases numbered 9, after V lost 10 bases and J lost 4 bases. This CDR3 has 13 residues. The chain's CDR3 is CATAIGQAETQYF. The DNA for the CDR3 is TGTGCCACCGCGATTGGACAGGCAGAGACCCAGTACTTC.

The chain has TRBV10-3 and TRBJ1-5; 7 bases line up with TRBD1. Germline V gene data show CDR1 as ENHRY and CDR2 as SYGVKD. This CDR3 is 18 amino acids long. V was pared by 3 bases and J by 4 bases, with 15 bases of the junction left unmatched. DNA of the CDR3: TGTGCCATCAGTGACAGGGGCCAGGGGGTGGGAGTTAATCAGCCCCAGCATTTT. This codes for CAISDRGQGVGVNQPQHF.

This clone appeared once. For the CDR3, the DNA is TGTGCCAGCACCCCGGGACAGGGTTTCCTCGAGCAGTACTTC. Amino acids: CASTPGQGFLEQYF. The chain joins TRBV6-2 or TRBV6-3 to TRBJ2-7; 9 bases fit TRBD1. There are 14 residues in the CDR3. Germline V gene lookup returns CDR1 MNHEY and CDR2 SVGEGT. Trimming at V came to 7 bases and at J to 6 bases, leaving 10 bases not matched to a gene.

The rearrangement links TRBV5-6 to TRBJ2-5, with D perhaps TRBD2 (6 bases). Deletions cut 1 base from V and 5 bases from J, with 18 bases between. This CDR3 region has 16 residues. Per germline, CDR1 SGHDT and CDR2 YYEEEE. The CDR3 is CASSLLASRGYETQYF. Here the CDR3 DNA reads TGTGCCAGCAGCTTGTTGGCTAGCCGGGGGTATGAGACCCAGTACTTC.

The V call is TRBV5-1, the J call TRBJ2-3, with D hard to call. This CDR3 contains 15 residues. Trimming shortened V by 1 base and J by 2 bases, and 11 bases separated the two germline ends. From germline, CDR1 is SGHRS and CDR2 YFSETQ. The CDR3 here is CASSLQAEYTDTQYF. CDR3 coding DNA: TGCGCCAGCAGCTTGCAGGCAGAATACACAGATACGCAGTATTTT.

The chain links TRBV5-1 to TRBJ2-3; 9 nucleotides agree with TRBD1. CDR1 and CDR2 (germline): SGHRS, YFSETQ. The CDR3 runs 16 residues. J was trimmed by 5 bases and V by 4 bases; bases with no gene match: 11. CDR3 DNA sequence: TGCGCCAGCAGCAGGATACGGACAGGGGCGGGAGATACGCAGTATTTT. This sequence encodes CASSRIRTGAGDTQYF.

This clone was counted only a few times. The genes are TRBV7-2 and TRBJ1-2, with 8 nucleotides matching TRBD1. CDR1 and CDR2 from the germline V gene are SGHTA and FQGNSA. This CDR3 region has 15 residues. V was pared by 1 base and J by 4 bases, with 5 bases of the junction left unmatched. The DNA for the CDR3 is TGTGCCAGCAGCTTAGGTGGGGACAGGTCCTATGGCTACACCTTC. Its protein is CASSLGGDRSYGYTF.

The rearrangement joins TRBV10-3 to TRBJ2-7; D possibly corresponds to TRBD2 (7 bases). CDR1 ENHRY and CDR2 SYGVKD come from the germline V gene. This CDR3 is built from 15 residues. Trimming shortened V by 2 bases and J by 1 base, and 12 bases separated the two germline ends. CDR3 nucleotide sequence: TGTGCCATCAGTGAGGGCGGGGGCCAATCCTACGAGCAGTACTTC. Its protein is CAISEGGGQSYEQYF.

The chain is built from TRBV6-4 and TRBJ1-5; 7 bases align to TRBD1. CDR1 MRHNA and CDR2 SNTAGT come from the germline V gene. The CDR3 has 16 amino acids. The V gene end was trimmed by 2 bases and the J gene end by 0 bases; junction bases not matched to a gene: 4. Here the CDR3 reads CASSDLDRVSNQPQHF. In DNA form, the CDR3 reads TGTGCCAGCAGTGACCTAGACAGGGTTAGCAATCAGCCCCAGCATTTT.

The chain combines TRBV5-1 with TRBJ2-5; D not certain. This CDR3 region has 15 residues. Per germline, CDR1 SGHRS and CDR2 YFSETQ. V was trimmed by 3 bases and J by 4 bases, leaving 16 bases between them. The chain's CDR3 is CASSWSMLRRETQYF. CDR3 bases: TGCGCCAGCAGCTGGTCCATGTTGCGGCGAGAGACCCAGTACTTC.

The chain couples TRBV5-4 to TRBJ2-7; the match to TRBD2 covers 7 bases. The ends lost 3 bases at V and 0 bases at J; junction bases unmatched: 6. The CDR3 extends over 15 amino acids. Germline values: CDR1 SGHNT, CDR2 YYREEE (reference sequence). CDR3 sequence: CASSSLAVNSYEQYF. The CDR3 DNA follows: TGTGCCAGCAGCTCCCTAGCGGTGAACTCCTACGAGCAGTACTTC.

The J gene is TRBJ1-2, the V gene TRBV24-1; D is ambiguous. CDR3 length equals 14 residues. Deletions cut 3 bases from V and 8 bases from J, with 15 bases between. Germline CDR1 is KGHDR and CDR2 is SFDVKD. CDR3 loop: CATSDPGLLEGYTF. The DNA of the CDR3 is TGTGCCACCAGTGATCCTGGGCTCTTGGAAGGCTACACCTTC.

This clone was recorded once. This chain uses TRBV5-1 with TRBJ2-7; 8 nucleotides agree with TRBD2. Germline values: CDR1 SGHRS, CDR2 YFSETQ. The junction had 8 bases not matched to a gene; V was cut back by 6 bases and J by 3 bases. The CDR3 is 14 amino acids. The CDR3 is CASTFTAGVYEQYF. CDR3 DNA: TGCGCCAGCACTTTTACAGCGGGGGTCTACGAGCAGTACTTC.

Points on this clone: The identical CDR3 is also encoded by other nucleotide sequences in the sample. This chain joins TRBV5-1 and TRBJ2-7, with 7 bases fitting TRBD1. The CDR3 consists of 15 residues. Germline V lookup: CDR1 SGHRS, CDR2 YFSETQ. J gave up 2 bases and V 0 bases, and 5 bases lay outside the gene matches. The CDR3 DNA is TGCGCCAGCAGCTTGGGGGCAGGGGGAACCTACGAGCAGTACTTC. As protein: CASSLGAGGTYEQYF.

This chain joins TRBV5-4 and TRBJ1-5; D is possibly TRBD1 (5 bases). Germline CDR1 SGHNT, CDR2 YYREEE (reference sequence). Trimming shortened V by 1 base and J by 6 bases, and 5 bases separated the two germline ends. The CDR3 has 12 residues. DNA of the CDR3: TGTGCCAGCAGCTTGCAGGGTCAGCCCCAGCATTTT. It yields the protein CASSLQGQPQHF. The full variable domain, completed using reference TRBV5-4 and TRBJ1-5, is ETGVTQSPTHLIKTRGQQVTLRCSSQSGHNTVSWYQQALGQGPQFIFQYYREEENGRGNFPPRFSGLQFPNYSSELNVNALELDDSALYLCASSLQGQPQHFGDGTRLSIL.

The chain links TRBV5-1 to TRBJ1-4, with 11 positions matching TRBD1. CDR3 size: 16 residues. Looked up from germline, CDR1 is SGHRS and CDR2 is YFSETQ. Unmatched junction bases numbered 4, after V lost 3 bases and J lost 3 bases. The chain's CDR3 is CASSSDRGRPNEKLFF. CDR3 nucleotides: TGCGCCAGCAGCTCGGACAGGGGGCGGCCTAATGAAAAACTGTTTTTT.

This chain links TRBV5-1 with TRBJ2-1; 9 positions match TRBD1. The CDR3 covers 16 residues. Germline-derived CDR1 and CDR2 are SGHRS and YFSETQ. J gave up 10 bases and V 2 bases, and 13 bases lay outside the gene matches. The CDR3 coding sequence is TGCGCCAGCAGCTTACTCGCCGGGACAGGGCAAGGGGAGCAGTTCTTC. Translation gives CASSLLAGTGQGEQFF.

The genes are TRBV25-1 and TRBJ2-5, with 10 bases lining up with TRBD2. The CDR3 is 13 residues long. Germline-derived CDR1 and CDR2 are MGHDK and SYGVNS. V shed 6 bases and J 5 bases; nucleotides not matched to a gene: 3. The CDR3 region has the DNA TGTGCCAGCAGAGCTAGCGGGAGCGAGACCCAGTACTTC. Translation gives CASRASGSETQYF.

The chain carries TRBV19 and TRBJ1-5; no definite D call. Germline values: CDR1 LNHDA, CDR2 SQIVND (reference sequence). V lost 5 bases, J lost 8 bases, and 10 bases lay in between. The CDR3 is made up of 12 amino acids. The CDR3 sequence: CASSPRSEPQHF. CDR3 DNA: TGTGCCAGTAGTCCACGATCGGAGCCCCAGCATTTT.

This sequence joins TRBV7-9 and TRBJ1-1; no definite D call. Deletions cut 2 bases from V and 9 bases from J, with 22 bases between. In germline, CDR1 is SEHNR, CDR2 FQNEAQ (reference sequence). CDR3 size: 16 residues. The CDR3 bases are TGTGCCAGCAGCTTAATAGTCGAGGGAACTACGAGGAAAGCTTTCTTT. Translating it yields CASSLIVEGTTRKAFF. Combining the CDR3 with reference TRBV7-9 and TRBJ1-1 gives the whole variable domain DTGVSQNPRHKITKRGQNVTFRCDPISEHNRLYWYRQTLGQGPEFLTYFQNEAQLEKSRLLSDRFSAERPKGSFSTLEIQRTEQGDSAMYLCASSLIVEGTTRKAFFGQGTRLTVV.

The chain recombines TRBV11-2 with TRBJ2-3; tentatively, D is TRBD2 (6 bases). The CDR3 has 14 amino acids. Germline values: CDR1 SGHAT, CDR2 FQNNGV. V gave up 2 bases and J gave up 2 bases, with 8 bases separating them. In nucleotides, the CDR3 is TGTGCCAGCAGCTTATTAGCGGTCACAGATACGCAGTATTTT. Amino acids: CASSLLAVTDTQYF.

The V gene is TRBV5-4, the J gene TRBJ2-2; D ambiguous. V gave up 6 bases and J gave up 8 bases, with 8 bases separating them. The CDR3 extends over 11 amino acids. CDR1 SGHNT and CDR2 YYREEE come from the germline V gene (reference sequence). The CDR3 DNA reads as TGTGCCAGCACCCGCGCTGGGGAGCTGTTTTTT. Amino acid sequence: CASTRAGELFF.

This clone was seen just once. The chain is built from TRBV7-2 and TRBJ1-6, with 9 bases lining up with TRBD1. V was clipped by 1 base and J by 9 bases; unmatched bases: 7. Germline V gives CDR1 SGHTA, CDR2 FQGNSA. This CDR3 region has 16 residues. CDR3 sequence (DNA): TGTGCCAGCAGCTTAGGGGTCCCGGGACAGGGTTCACCCCTCCACTTT. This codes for CASSLGVPGQGSPLHF.

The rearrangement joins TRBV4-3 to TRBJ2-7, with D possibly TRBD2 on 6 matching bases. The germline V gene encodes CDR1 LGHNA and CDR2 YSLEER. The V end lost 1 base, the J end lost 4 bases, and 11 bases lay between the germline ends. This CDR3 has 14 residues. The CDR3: CASSQARRGYEQYF. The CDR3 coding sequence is TGCGCCAGCAGCCAAGCCCGCCGGGGGTACGAGCAGTACTTC.

CDR3 region: CASTPLPMTSGGRETQYF. The CDR3 coding sequence is TGTGCCAGCACCCCCCTCCCTATGACTAGCGGGGGCCGAGAGACCCAGTACTTC. V gene TRBV6-2 or TRBV6-3 combines with J gene TRBJ2-5; 12 nucleotides agree with TRBD2. Germline V lookup: CDR1 MNHEY, CDR2 SVGEGT. The length of the CDR3 is 18 residues. V shed 7 bases, J shed 4 bases, and the junction held 16 bases outside the gene matches.

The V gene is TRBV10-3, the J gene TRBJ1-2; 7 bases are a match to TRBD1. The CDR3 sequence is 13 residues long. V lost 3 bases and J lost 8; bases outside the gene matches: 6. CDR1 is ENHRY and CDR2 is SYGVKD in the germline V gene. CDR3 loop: CAISEGGWMGYTF. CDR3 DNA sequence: TGTGCCATCAGTGAAGGGGGCTGGATGGGCTACACCTTC.